A selection of T cell receptor beta chains follows, all from one sample in a study of cytomegalovirus exposure and HLA in healthy donors. Repertoires were generated with immunoSEQ multiplex PCR, while TCRdb's copy carries only in-frame clones and drops some. The sample contains about 100,000 clones, about 95% of which appear only once. The sample taken for sequencing was PBMCs. The receptors derive from a woman aged 18 to 35 in good health and CMV-seronegative. Both conserved end residues are part of each CDR3. The D gene is left open where the match is weak. Part of the rows lack a size; the others show once, few, many or a class for expanded clones.

D,J,size,V,DNA,CDR3
TRBD1,TRBJ2-5,.,TRBV29-1,TGCAGCGTTGAGGGACAGCGGTTCCCGGGAGAGACCCAGTACTTC,CSVEGQRFPGETQYF
.,TRBJ1-2,few,TRBV9,TGTGCCAGCAGCGTAGGCCAGAACTATGGCTACACCTTC,CASSVGQNYGYTF
TRBD1,TRBJ1-5,.,TRBV9,TGTGCCAGCAGCGGGGGACAGGGAGAGTTGCAGCCCCAGCATTTT,CASSGGQGELQPQHF
TRBD2,TRBJ2-7,once,TRBV4-2,TGTGCCAGCAGCCAGGGACTAGCGGGGAGCTACGAGCAGTACTTC,CASSQGLAGSYEQYF
.,TRBJ2-4,.,TRBV5-1,TGCGCCAGCAGCTTCGGAGGGGCGGGAAAAAACATTCAGTACTTC,CASSFGGAGKNIQYF
TRBD1,TRBJ1-5,.,TRBV27,TGTGCCAGCAGTTGGACAGGGTCGGGACAGCCCCAGCATTTT,CASSWTGSGQPQHF
TRBD1,TRBJ2-3,.,TRBV10-1,TGCGCCAGCAGTGAGTCGCAAGGGACAGGGGAGATGAGAGATACGCAGTATTTT,CASSESQGTGEMRDTQYF
TRBD1,TRBJ2-2,.,TRBV5-1,TGCGCCAGCAGCTTGAGGATTGGACAGGGATACACCGGGGAGCTGTTTTTT,CASSLRIGQGYTGELFF
TRBD2,TRBJ2-7,.,TRBV5-4,TGTGCCAGCAGTCTCCAATGGACCGGGACTAGCGGGGCGGCCGAGCAGTACTTC,CASSLQWTGTSGAAEQYF
.,TRBJ1-5,.,TRBV29-1,TGCAGCGTTGAAACAACGGGAGACCAGCCCCAGCATTTT,CSVETTGDQPQHF
TRBD2,TRBJ2-5,.,TRBV7-7,TGTGCTAGCAACCGAGCGGGAGAGACGGAGACCCAGTACTTC,CASNRAGETETQYF
.,TRBJ1-3,.,TRBV7-6,TGTGCCAGCAGCTTAGGCCCCGGGGGCTCTGGAAACACCATATATTTT,CASSLGPGGSGNTIYF
TRBD1,TRBJ1-2,.,TRBV19,TGTGCCAGTAGTATATCCGGGACAGGGGGTCTCTGGTATGGCTACACCTTC,CASSISGTGGLWYGYTF
.,TRBJ1-4,.,TRBV9,TGTGCCAGCAGCCCAGGGGTAACTAATGAAAAACTGTTTTTT,CASSPGVTNEKLFF
.,TRBJ1-1,few,TRBV4-3,TGCGCCAGCAGCCAAACGGGGAACACTGAAGCTTTCTTT,CASSQTGNTEAFF
.,TRBJ1-6,.,TRBV4-1,TGCGCCAGCAGCCAAGATCAGGGGAGAGGATCACCCCTCCACTTT,CASSQDQGRGSPLHF
TRBD2,TRBJ2-7,.,TRBV10-3,TGTGCCATCAGTGAGTCGGCTAGCGGGGGGGCCGGCGCCTACGAGCAGTACTTC,CAISESASGGAGAYEQYF
.,TRBJ1-2,once,TRBV6-1,TGTGCCAGCACCCCGGGCTATGGCTACACCTTC,CASTPGYGYTF
.,TRBJ1-3,.,TRBV2,TGTGCCAGCTGCGGACAGACCTCTGGAAACACCATATATTTT,CASCGQTSGNTIYF
.,TRBJ1-5,.,TRBV19,TGTGCCAGTAGGATCCAGGGGTTATGGGATAGCAATCAGCCCCAGCATTTT,CASRIQGLWDSNQPQHF
TRBD2,TRBJ2-2,.,TRBV29-1,TGCAGCGTCGCGGGGGGGGGACCCACCGGGGAGCTGTTTTTT,CSVAGGGPTGELFF
TRBD2,TRBJ2-3,.,TRBV15,TGTGCCACGAGCGGGGGAGGAGATACGCAGTATTTT,CATSGGGDTQYF
TRBD2,TRBJ2-2,.,TRBV19,TGTGCCAGTAAACAAACGGGAGGGCCGAACTCCGGGGAGCTGTTTTTT,CASKQTGGPNSGELFF
.,TRBJ1-2,.,TRBV19,TGTGCCATTCCGGGACCGGGAGCTGGCTACACCTTC,CAIPGPGAGYTF
.,TRBJ2-2,.,TRBV25-1,TGTGCCAGCAGTGATGGAGGTTATGGCAACACCGGGGAGCTGTTTTTT,CASSDGGYGNTGELFF
TRBD1,TRBJ2-7,once,TRBV30,TGTGCCTGGACGGGACAGACGAACTACGAGCAGTACTTC,CAWTGQTNYEQYF
.,TRBJ1-1,.,TRBV30,TGTGCCTGGAATCCGACTATATCAGGGGTAACTGAAGCTTTCTTT,CAWNPTISGVTEAFF
TRBD2,TRBJ2-7,.,TRBV5-6,TGTGCCAGCAGCTTGACTACTAGCGGCTACGAGCAGTACTTC,CASSLTTSGYEQYF
.,TRBJ1-1,.,TRBV2,TGTGCCAGCAAGATGCTAGATCCCTTAACTGAAGCTTTCTTT,CASKMLDPLTEAFF
TRBD1,TRBJ2-7,.,TRBV7-2,TGTGCCAGCAGCCTTGGGACAGCAAGCTCCTACGAGCAGTACTTC,CASSLGTASSYEQYF
TRBD2,TRBJ2-7,.,TRBV6-1,TGTGCCAGCAGTGAAGAACCGGGACTAGCGGTCTACGAGCAGTACTTC,CASSEEPGLAVYEQYF
.,TRBJ1-2,.,TRBV7-6,TGTGCCAGCAGCTCCTCCGTCGGGAGGGCCGGCTATGGCTACACCTTC,CASSSSVGRAGYGYTF
TRBD1,TRBJ2-4,.,TRBV11-2,TGTGCCAGCAGCCTCGGGACAGGGATGGGGGCCAAAAACATTCAGTACTTC,CASSLGTGMGAKNIQYF
.,TRBJ1-3,.,TRBV12-5,TGTGCTAGTGGTTTGGCCCTCTCTGGAAACACCATATATTTT,CASGLALSGNTIYF
TRBD1,TRBJ2-5,.,TRBV6-5,TGTGCCAGCAGTTCTACAGGGGTTGCGAAGACCCAGTACTTC,CASSSTGVAKTQYF
.,TRBJ1-4,.,TRBV6-1,TGTGCCAGCAGTGAAGAAGCTTGGGCAGGGGATAATGAAAAACTGTTTTTT,CASSEEAWAGDNEKLFF
.,TRBJ2-1,.,TRBV29-1,TGCAGCGCTGCTTCGAGCTCCTACAATGAGCAGTTCTTC,CSAASSSYNEQFF
TRBD1,TRBJ2-2,.,TRBV18,TGTGCCAGCTCACTCGACCGGGACAGGGTGACCACCGGGGAGCTGTTTTTT,CASSLDRDRVTTGELFF
.,TRBJ2-7,.,TRBV6-1,TGTGCCAGCAGTGAAGCGCGTCTTATCGGACAGATCTACGAGCAGTACTTC,CASSEARLIGQIYEQYF
.,TRBJ2-3,.,TRBV7-2,TGTGCCAGCAGCTTACGGTGGGGCGGTGGTACGCAGTATTTT,CASSLRWGGGTQYF
TRBD1,TRBJ1-1,.,TRBV30,TGTGCCTGGAGCCCGGGACAGGGATCCACTGAAGCTTTCTTT,CAWSPGQGSTEAFF
TRBD2,TRBJ2-7,.,TRBV9,TGTGCCAGCAGCGTAGAGGGACTAGCGTTAAACGAGCAGTACTTC,CASSVEGLALNEQYF
TRBD2,TRBJ2-5,once,TRBV11-2,TGTGCCAGCAGCTTAGTTGGCGGGGGGTATGAGACCCAGTACTTC,CASSLVGGGYETQYF
.,TRBJ2-5,.,TRBV5-1,TGCGCCAGCAGCTTGGGCACTGGGGCAGAGACCCAGTACTTC,CASSLGTGAETQYF
.,TRBJ2-3,.,TRBV19,TGTGCCAGTAGTATAGGGGGCGAATCAGATACGCAGTATTTT,CASSIGGESDTQYF
.,TRBJ2-7,.,TRBV7-9,TGTGCCAGCAGCCGACATGGCGGGGTCTCCTACGAGCAGTACTTC,CASSRHGGVSYEQYF
TRBD1,TRBJ2-7,.,TRBV2,TGTGCCACTGCCGGGACAGGGAACTCCTACGAGCAGTACTTC,CATAGTGNSYEQYF
.,TRBJ2-7,.,TRBV18,TGTGCCAGCTCACCACCGACGGGCTACGAGCAGTACTTC,CASSPPTGYEQYF
.,TRBJ2-1,.,TRBV12-5,TGTGCTAGTGGTTTGGACAGGGACAATGAGCAGTTCTTC,CASGLDRDNEQFF
TRBD2,TRBJ2-6,.,TRBV7-9,TGTGCCAGCAGCTTAGGTGCGGGAGGTCCCTCTGGGGCCAACGTCCTGACTTTC,CASSLGAGGPSGANVLTF
.,TRBJ2-1,.,TRBV4-1,TGCGCCAGCAGCCAAGAAACAGGGAGCTCCTACAATGAGCAGTTCTTC,CASSQETGSSYNEQFF
.,TRBJ1-2,.,TRBV11-2,TGTGCCAGCAGCTTAGATCGAGGTTCCTATGGCTACACCTTC,CASSLDRGSYGYTF
.,TRBJ2-3,.,TRBV5-5,TGTGCCAGCAGCTTGGAATCAGGTCTAAGCACAGATACGCAGTATTTT,CASSLESGLSTDTQYF
.,TRBJ1-2,once,TRBV7-2,TGTGCCAGCAGCTTAAACGCGGGGGGCGTGTGGTATGGCTACACCTTC,CASSLNAGGVWYGYTF
.,TRBJ1-1,.,TRBV30,TGTGCCTGGAGTCCGCTGTCTCGGGCTTTCTTT,CAWSPLSRAFF
TRBD2,TRBJ2-3,.,TRBV7-8,TGTGCCAGCAGCCTCCCCCCTAGCGGGGGGACGGGAGATACGCAGTATTTT,CASSLPPSGGTGDTQYF
TRBD1,TRBJ2-7,.,TRBV4-3,TGCGCCAGCAGCCAAGAAGGGGGCACCTACGAGCAGTACTTC,CASSQEGGTYEQYF